These 27 T cell receptor beta chains were all obtained from the same sample, sequenced in a study of preoperative IRX-2 immunotherapy in early breast cancer. The data were produced by immunoSEQ multiplex PCR, yet TCRdb's version contains in-frame clones alone and is incomplete. There are about 98,000 clones in the sample; about nine tenths occur only once, and about 1.9% lies in the top ten. The treatment here: preoperative locoregional IRX-2 cytokine immunotherapy. Source: tumor tissue, taken after IRX-2 immunotherapy. These receptors all come from a human donor with breast cancer.

The chain is built from TRBV5-1 and TRBJ2-5; 9 bases fit TRBD2. V was pared by 0 bases and J by 1 base, with 4 bases of the junction left unmatched. The germline CDR1 and CDR2 sequences are SGHRS and YFSETQ. CDR3 size: 16 residues. CDR3 protein: CASSLAQRGAQETQYF. CDR3 nucleotides: TGCGCCAGCAGCTTGGCGCAGCGGGGGGCCCAAGAGACCCAGTACTTC.

V gene TRBV28 combines with J gene TRBJ1-5; 9 bases align to TRBD1. This CDR3 region has 15 residues. The germline V gene has CDR1 MDHEN and CDR2 SYDVKM. J was trimmed by 4 bases and V by 6 bases; bases with no gene match: 7. In DNA form, the CDR3 reads TGTGCCAGCAGCAAGACAGGGGGTGGTAATCAGCCCCAGCATTTT. Its protein product is CASSKTGGGNQPQHF. The complete variable domain, with remaining parts taken from reference TRBV28 and TRBJ1-5, reads DVKVTQSSRYLVKRTGEKVFLECVQDMDHENMFWYRQDPGLGLRLIYFSYDVKMKEKGDIPEGYSVSREKKERFSLILESASTNQTSMYLCASSKTGGGNQPQHFGDGTRLSIL.

This chain joins TRBV12-5 and TRBJ1-1; D possibly corresponds to TRBD1 (5 bases). V lost 1 base and J lost 4, with 7 bases in between. The CDR3 runs 13 residues. Germline CDR1 is LGHNT and CDR2 is FRNRAP. The CDR3: CASGLGRATEAFF. CDR3 coding DNA: TGTGCTAGTGGTTTGGGCAGGGCCACTGAAGCTTTCTTT.

This clone has only a few counts. This chain joins TRBV5-1 and TRBJ2-1, with D possibly called TRBD1 or TRBD2 (7 bases each). The CDR3 loop spans 15 amino acids. With 3 bases removed from V and 2 bases from J, the gap between germline ends came to 12 bases. CDR1 SGHRS and CDR2 YFSETQ come from the germline V gene. This CDR3 is CASSSQGGPYNEQFF. The CDR3 nucleotides read TGCGCCAGCAGCTCCCAGGGGGGGCCCTACAATGAGCAGTTCTTC.

The chain couples TRBV6-8 to TRBJ2-3; D remains ambiguous. CDR3 length: 14 amino acids. Germline CDR1 MNHGY, CDR2 SAAAGT. V lost 6 bases to trimming and J lost 0 bases, with 10 bases between them. CDR3 sequence (DNA): TGTGCCAGCAGGGCGGCTCTTAGCACAGATACGCAGTATTTT. Protein product: CASRAALSTDTQYF.

The rearrangement uses TRBV29-1 and TRBJ2-1, with TRBD1 identical over 9 bases. The CDR3 spans 13 residues. The germline CDR1 and CDR2 sequences are SQVTM and ANQGSEA. V was pared by 3 bases and J by 10 bases, with 7 bases of the junction left unmatched. As DNA, the CDR3 is TGCAGCGTTGAGGGGGGGACAGGGACCGAGCAGTTCTTC. It codes for CSVEGGTGTEQFF.

This clone was found once. This chain links TRBV5-1 with TRBJ1-5; no firm D call. The germline CDR1 and CDR2 sequences are SGHRS and YFSETQ. The V gene lost 4 bases and the J gene lost 7 bases, with 15 bases spanning the gap. The CDR3 is 14 amino acids. CDR3 coding DNA: TGCGCCAGCAGCCAAGAAGGAGTAGGGCAGCCCCAGCATTTT. Amino acid sequence: CASSQEGVGQPQHF.

The V call is TRBV30, the J call TRBJ2-7; the match to TRBD2 covers 8 bases. The V gene end was trimmed by 1 base and the J gene end by 6 bases; junction bases not matched to a gene: 11. The CDR3 extends over 15 amino acids. CDR1 is GTSNPN and CDR2 is SVGIG in the germline V gene (reference sequence). In DNA form, the CDR3 reads TGTGCCTGGAGTGGGCTTTTAGCGGGGCTCGGCGAGCAGTACTTC. It specifies CAWSGLLAGLGEQYF.

The chain is built from TRBV28 and TRBJ1-2; 9 positions match TRBD1. Germline V gives CDR1 MDHEN, CDR2 SYDVKM. The CDR3 has 14 residues. V lost 5 bases to trimming and J lost 3 bases; unmatched junction nucleotides: 4. The CDR3 coding sequence is TGTGCCAGCAGTCGGGGACAGGGTTACTATGGCTACACCTTC. Translation: CASSRGQGYYGYTF.

This clone has more than one count but fewer than ten. The genes are TRBV5-1 and TRBJ1-3; 8 nucleotides line up with TRBD1. The ends lost 0 bases at V and 4 bases at J; junction bases unmatched: 0. From germline, CDR1 is SGHRS and CDR2 YFSETQ. This CDR3 comprises 14 residues. The CDR3 region has the DNA TGCGCCAGCAGCTTGGGGACAGGGGGAAACACCATATATTTT. Translation: CASSLGTGGNTIYF. Using reference TRBV5-1 and TRBJ1-3 for the parts outside the CDR3, the full variable domain is KAGVTQTPRYLIKTRGQQVTLSCSPISGHRSVSWYQQTPGQGLQFLFEYFSETQRNKGNFPGRFSGRQFSNSRSEMNVSTLELGDSALYLCASSLGTGGNTIYFGEGSWLTVV.

This chain links TRBV28 with TRBJ1-1; the match to TRBD1 covers 7 bases. In germline, CDR1 is MDHEN, CDR2 SYDVKM. The CDR3 sequence is 14 residues long. With 1 base clipped from V and 5 bases from J, the junction kept 4 bases outside the gene matches. CDR3 sequence (DNA): TGTGCCAGCAGTTTATCAGGGGGTCTGACTGAAGCTTTCTTT. Protein: CASSLSGGLTEAFF.

The gene calls are TRBV19 and TRBJ1-1; D is possibly TRBD1 (6 bases). The germline V gene encodes CDR1 LNHDA and CDR2 SQIVND (reference sequence). The CDR3 loop spans 14 amino acids. Trimming stripped 6 bases from V and 0 bases from J, with 11 bases between. CDR3 sequence (DNA): TGTGCCAGTAGAACCGGGACAATGAACACTGAAGCTTTCTTT. This encodes CASRTGTMNTEAFF.

The chain couples TRBV6-8 to TRBJ2-1; tentative D call: TRBD2 (7 bases). There are 12 residues in the CDR3. The V and J ends lost 5 bases and 14 bases respectively, with 16 bases between them. CDR1 and CDR2 from the germline V gene are MNHGY and SAAAGT. CDR3 DNA: TGTGCCAGCAGTGGTTTTACAGGGACTAAGTTCTTC. As protein: CASSGFTGTKFF.

The chain employs TRBV11-3 and TRBJ1-5; no clear D gene. Germline assignment: CDR1 SGHNT and CDR2 YENEEA. This CDR3 contains 14 residues. The ends were cut back, 3 bases at V and 5 bases at J, with 11 bases in the middle. CDR3 protein: CASSFTTQDQPQHF. The CDR3 DNA reads as TGTGCCAGCAGCTTTACCACCCAGGATCAGCCCCAGCATTTT.

The genes are TRBV19 and TRBJ2-2; no firm D call. The germline V and J ends were trimmed by 7 bases and 3 bases, with 9 bases remaining between them. From germline, CDR1 is LNHDA and CDR2 SQIVND (reference sequence). This CDR3 has 13 residues. The CDR3 protein is CASKESYTGELFF. CDR3 DNA sequence: TGTGCCAGTAAGGAAAGTTACACCGGGGAGCTGTTTTTT.

The chain carries TRBV6-7 and TRBJ2-1, with D maybe TRBD1 (5 bases). TRBV6-7 is marked as an open reading frame, function uncertain. This CDR3 is built from 12 residues. With 5 bases removed from V and 6 bases from J, the gap between germline ends came to 8 bases. The CDR3 sequence is CASSQTVNEQFF. The CDR3 region has the DNA TGTGCCAGCAGTCAGACAGTCAATGAGCAGTTCTTC.

The chain carries TRBV5-1 and TRBJ1-4, with D hard to call. The CDR3 extends over 14 amino acids. V gave up 1 base and J gave up 8 bases, with 12 bases separating them. Germline CDR1 is SGHRS and CDR2 is YFSETQ. The CDR3 sequence is CASSLFGRNEKLFF. The DNA for the CDR3 is TGCGCCAGCAGCTTGTTTGGCAGGAACGAAAAACTGTTTTTT.

The chain carries TRBV19 and TRBJ1-2; the D gene is possibly TRBD1 (5 bases). The CDR3 runs 14 residues. CDR1 is LNHDA and CDR2 is SQIVND in the germline V gene (reference sequence). The ends were cut back, 4 bases at V and 4 bases at J, with 13 bases in the middle. DNA for the CDR3: TGTGCCAGTAGTACCACGGGGCCGGGCTATGGCTACACCTTC. Protein: CASSTTGPGYGYTF. The full variable domain, its missing parts supplied by reference TRBV19 and TRBJ1-2, is DGGITQSPKYLFRKEGQNVTLSCEQNLNHDAMYWYRQDPGQGLRLIYYSQIVNDFQKGDIAEGYSVSREKKESFPLTVTSAQKNPTAFYLCASSTTGPGYGYTFGSGTRLTVV.

This chain links TRBV19 with TRBJ1-5; D is perhaps TRBD1 (5 bases). This CDR3 has 13 residues. V lost 7 bases and J lost 2, with 9 bases in between. Germline V gene lookup returns CDR1 LNHDA and CDR2 SQIVND (reference sequence). The CDR3 coding sequence is TGTGCCAGTACTCAACAGGGCAATCAGCCCCAGCATTTT. Its translation is CASTQQGNQPQHF.

The chain couples TRBV7-6 to TRBJ1-6; D perhaps matches TRBD1 (6 bases). This CDR3 has 14 residues. Deletions cut 4 bases from V and 10 bases from J, with 14 bases between. Germline CDR1 and CDR2: SGHVS and FNYEAQ. The CDR3 DNA follows: TGTGCCAGCAGCTCCGGACAGACAAAGTCACCCCTCCACTTT. Encoded protein: CASSSGQTKSPLHF.

The chain has TRBV7-1 and TRBJ2-6; perhaps TRBD2 as D (6 bases). TRBV7-1 is an ORF, and what it does is uncertain. This CDR3 has 15 amino acids. V lost 5 bases and J 4 bases, leaving 12 bases between the germline ends. The CDR3: CASSTGGVGANVLTF. CDR3 in DNA: TGTGCCAGCAGCACCGGCGGGGTCGGGGCCAACGTCCTGACTTTC.

The chain is built from TRBV9 and TRBJ1-1; D not resolved. Per germline, CDR1 SGDLS and CDR2 YYNGEE. The CDR3 length is 13 residues. V lost 5 bases and J 5 bases, leaving 13 bases between the germline ends. The CDR3: CASSVLSGTEAFF. DNA of the CDR3: TGTGCCAGCAGTGTTCTGAGCGGGACTGAAGCTTTCTTT.

The rearrangement joins TRBV5-1 to TRBJ2-2, with 10 bases lining up with TRBD1. With V trimmed by 4 bases and J by 3 bases, 3 bases remained unmatched. This CDR3 region has 15 residues. CDR1 is SGHRS, CDR2 YFSETQ, per germline. The CDR3 sequence: CASSQGQGYTGELFF. The DNA for the CDR3 is TGCGCCAGCAGCCAGGGACAGGGGTACACCGGGGAGCTGTTTTTT.

V gene TRBV6-8 combines with J gene TRBJ1-1; D is unresolved. The length of the CDR3 is 17 residues. Germline CDR1 MNHGY, CDR2 SAAAGT. Trimming shortened V by 0 bases and J by 1 base, and 15 bases separated the two germline ends. This chain's CDR3 is CASSYSKQFTPNTEAFF. CDR3 nucleotide sequence: TGTGCCAGCAGTTACTCGAAACAGTTCACTCCGAACACTGAAGCTTTCTTT.

This clone was found once. V and J are TRBV30 and TRBJ1-2; D gene unclear. There are 11 residues in the CDR3. Germline loops: CDR1 GTSNPN, CDR2 SVGIG (reference sequence). Trimming took 1 base from V and 8 from J, leaving 8 bases between them. CDR3 bases: TGTGCCTGGAGTGCGAGGTCCGGCTACACCTTC. Translation gives CAWSARSGYTF.

The chain combines TRBV5-1 with TRBJ1-5; 7 nucleotides match TRBD1. The germline CDR1 and CDR2 sequences are SGHRS and YFSETQ. The length of the CDR3 is 15 residues. Trimming took 4 bases from V and 0 from J; bases not matched to a gene: 4. CDR3 residues: CASSLGQNSNQPQHF. The CDR3 coding sequence is TGCGCCAGCAGCCTGGGACAGAATAGCAATCAGCCCCAGCATTTT.

The rearrangement joins TRBV25-1 to TRBJ2-1; D is uncertain. The CDR3 covers 13 residues. Trimming shortened V by 6 bases and J by 6 bases, and 12 bases separated the two germline ends. Germline V gives CDR1 MGHDK, CDR2 SYGVNS. The CDR3, as DNA: TGTGCCAGCAGCCCTCTGGGGTTCAATGAGCAGTTCTTC. It is translated as CASSPLGFNEQFF.